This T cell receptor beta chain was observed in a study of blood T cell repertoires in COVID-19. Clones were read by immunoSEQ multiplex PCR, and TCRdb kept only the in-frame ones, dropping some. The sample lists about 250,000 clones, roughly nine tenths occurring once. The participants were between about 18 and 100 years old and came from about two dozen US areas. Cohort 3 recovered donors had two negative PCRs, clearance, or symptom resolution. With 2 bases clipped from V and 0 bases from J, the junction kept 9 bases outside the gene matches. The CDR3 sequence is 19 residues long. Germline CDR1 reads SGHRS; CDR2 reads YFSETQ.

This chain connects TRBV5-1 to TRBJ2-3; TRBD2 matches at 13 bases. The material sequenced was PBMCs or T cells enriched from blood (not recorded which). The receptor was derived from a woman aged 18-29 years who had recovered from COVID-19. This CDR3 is CASSFPGLAGKTSTDTQYF. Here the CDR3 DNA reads TGCGCCAGCAGCTTTCCGGGACTAGCGGGGAAAACCAGCACAGATACGCAGTATTTT.